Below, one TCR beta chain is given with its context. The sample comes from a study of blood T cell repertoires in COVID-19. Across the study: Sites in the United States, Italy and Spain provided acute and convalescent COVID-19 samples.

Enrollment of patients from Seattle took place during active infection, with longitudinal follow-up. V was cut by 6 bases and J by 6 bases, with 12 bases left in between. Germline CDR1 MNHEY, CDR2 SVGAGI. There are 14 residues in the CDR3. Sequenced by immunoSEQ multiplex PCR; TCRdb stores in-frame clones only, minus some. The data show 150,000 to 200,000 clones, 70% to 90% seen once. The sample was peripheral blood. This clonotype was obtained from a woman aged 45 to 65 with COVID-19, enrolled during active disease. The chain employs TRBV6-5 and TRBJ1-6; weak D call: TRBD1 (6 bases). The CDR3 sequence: CASSLGQINSPLHF. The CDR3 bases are TGTGCCAGCAGCCTCGGACAGATTAATTCACCCCTCCACTTT.